This T cell receptor (beta chain) was identified in a study of beta chain features in type 1 diabetes. Reverse transcription of all isolated RNA meant that expressed TCRB transcripts were sequenced. Libraries were prepared by immunoSEQ multiplex PCR; TCRdb keeps only in-frame clonotypes and omits some of them. The profile shows tens of thousands of clones, 69% of them singletons. Broader study findings: Among all four CD4+ subsets, Type 1 diabetes patients had TCRB CDR3s that were moderately but significantly shorter. Whether TCRB rearrangement is influenced by HLA type went unresolved here.

V lost 0 bases and J lost 7, with 13 bases in between. Per the germline V gene, CDR1 is SGHRS and CDR2 is YFSETQ. This CDR3 has 14 amino acids. Only a few counts were recorded for this clone. Its antigen is unidentified. Blood was drawn once from each donor into heparinised tubes. The draws averaged about 120 mL. V is TRBV5-1 and J is TRBJ2-5, with a possible D match to TRBD2 (5 bases). The source is a man aged 18 to 35 with type 1 diabetes. Source material: Tregs from blood. The DNA of the CDR3 is TGCGCCAGCAGCTTGGATCCAGCGGTAGGGACCCAGTACTTC. This translates into CASSLDPAVGTQYF.